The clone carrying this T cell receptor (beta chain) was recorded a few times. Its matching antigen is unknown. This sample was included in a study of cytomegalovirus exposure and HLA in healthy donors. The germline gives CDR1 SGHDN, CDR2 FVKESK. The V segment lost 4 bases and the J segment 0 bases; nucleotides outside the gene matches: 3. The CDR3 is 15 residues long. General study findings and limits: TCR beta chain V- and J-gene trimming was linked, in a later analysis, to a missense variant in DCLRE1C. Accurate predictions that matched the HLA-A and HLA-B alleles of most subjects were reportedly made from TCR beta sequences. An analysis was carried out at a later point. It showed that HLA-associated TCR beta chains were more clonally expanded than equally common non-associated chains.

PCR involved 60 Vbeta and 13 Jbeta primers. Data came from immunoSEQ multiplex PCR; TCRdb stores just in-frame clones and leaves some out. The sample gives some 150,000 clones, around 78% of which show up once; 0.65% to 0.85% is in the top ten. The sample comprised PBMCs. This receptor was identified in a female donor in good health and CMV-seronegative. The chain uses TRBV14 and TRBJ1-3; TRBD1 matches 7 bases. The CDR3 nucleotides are TGTGCCAGCAGCCTCGGGACAGTCTCTGGAAACACCATATATTTT. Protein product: CASSLGTVSGNTIYF. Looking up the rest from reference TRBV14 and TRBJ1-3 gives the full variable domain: EAGVTQFPSHSVIEKGQTVTLRCDPISGHDNLYWYRRVMGKEIKFLLHFVKESKQDESGMPNNRFLAERTGGTYSTLKVQPAELEDSGVYFCASSLGTVSGNTIYFGEGSWLTVV.